This T cell receptor beta chain came from a study of cytomegalovirus exposure and HLA in healthy donors. Study as a whole: Early released data comprised around 80 million unique TCRs from HLA-typed donors.

Germline lookup yields CDR1 SGHNT and CDR2 YENEEA. This CDR3 spans 12 amino acids. Trimming took 6 bases from V and 6 from J; bases not matched to a gene: 4. Study-level points and caveats: A list of approximately 160 TCR beta chains associated with cytomegalovirus was given.

Note on this clone: The antigen remains undetermined.

A multiplex PCR was run with 60 Vbeta primers and 13 Jbeta primers. The table came from immunoSEQ multiplex PCR; TCRdb's copy has only in-frame clones and leaves some out. Of over 150,000 clones in the sample, more than 65% were seen once. The material sequenced was PBMCs. This chain links TRBV11-3 with TRBJ1-1; 7 bases map to TRBD1. This receptor was taken from a girl aged 2 to 9 in good health and CMV-seropositive. The CDR3 loop is CASSDRVAEAFF. CDR3 DNA sequence: TGTGCCAGCAGTGACAGGGTGGCTGAAGCTTTCTTT.